This T cell receptor (beta chain) was recovered during a study of blood T cell repertoires in COVID-19. Study-wide context: From T cells, B-cell-depleted T cells, or PBMCs came the material, which was cDNA or gDNA.

This CDR3 is 15 amino acids long. Germline CDR1 is MNHEY and CDR2 is SMNVEV (reference sequence). V trimming: 1 base; J trimming: 9 bases; junction bases outside the gene matches: 5. Method: immunoSEQ multiplex PCR; TCRdb's copy keeps in-frame clones and lacks some. The data contain 290,000 or so clones, roughly 87% of them seen just once; the ten biggest clones take up less than 2.5%. This sequence was found in a man younger than 35 with active or convalescent COVID-19. V and J are TRBV27 and TRBJ1-6, with 8 bases that match TRBD1. Sequenced input: peripheral blood. The CDR3 loop is CASSLFRGQGSPLHF. The DNA of the CDR3 is TGTGCCAGCAGTTTATTCAGGGGGCAAGGTTCACCCCTCCACTTT.